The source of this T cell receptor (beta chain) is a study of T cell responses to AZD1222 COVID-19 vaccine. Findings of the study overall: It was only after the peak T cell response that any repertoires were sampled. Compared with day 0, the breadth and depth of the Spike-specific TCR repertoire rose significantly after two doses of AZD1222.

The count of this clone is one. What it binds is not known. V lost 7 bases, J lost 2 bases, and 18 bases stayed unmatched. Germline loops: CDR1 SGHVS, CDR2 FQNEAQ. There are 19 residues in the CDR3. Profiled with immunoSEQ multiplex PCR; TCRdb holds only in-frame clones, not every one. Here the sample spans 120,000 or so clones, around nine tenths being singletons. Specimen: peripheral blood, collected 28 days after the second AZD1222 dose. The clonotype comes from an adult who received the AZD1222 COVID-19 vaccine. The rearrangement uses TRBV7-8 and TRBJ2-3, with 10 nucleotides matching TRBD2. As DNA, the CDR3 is TGTGCCAGCACCTACGAGCCTAGCGGGAGCCTCGGTGACACAGATACGCAGTATTTT. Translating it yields CASTYEPSGSLGDTDTQYF. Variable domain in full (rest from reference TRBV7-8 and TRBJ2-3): GAGVSQSPRYKVAKRGQDVALRCDPISGHVSLFWYQQALGQGPEFLTYFQNEAQLDKSGLPSDRFFAERPEGSVSTLKIQRTQQEDSAVYLCASTYEPSGSLGDTDTQYFGPGTRLTVL.